This T cell receptor (beta chain) came from a study of T cells in Graves' hyperthyroidism and ophthalmopathy. Study findings and constraints: Before onset, by a median of approximately 6.2 months, the model predicted ophthalmopathy. Ophthalmopathy was told apart from stable hyperthyroidism by a 13 V-J model.

This clonotype was detected many times. The antigen is undetermined. There were TCR beta CDR3 regions amplified from RNA transcripts. First-round RT-PCR of the TCR CDR3 relied on the HTBI primer set. From the multiplex PCR reads, TCRdb called clonotypes with MiXCR, one entry per CDR3 protein. The sample records a few hundred thousand distinct CDR3 sequences, over 20% being singletons. Stability of Graves' hyperthyroidism was defined as absent ophthalmopathy progression within 18 months. Exclusion of patients followed from uncontrolled infection, other autoimmune disease, pregnancy or lactation. Between the trimmed V and J ends, which lost 7 bases and 10 bases, there was a span of 17 bases. This CDR3 comprises 14 residues. Germline lookup yields CDR1 MNHNS and CDR2 SASEGT.

This rearrangement joins TRBV6-1 to TRBJ1-6; perhaps TRBD1 as D (6 bases). This sequence originates from a woman aged 45-65 years with Graves' hyperthyroidism. The source material was blood. The CDR3 loop is CASTYGARGSPLHF. DNA of the CDR3: TGTGCCAGCACCTACGGGGCAAGGGGGTCACCCCTCCACTTT.